This TCR beta chain derives from a study of radiation and T cells in renal cell carcinoma. Described time point: blood 4 weeks post-SBRT, at nephrectomy. Treatment specified: 15 Gy SBRT to primary tumor, nephrectomy 4 weeks later. The tumor was a clear cell renal cell carcinoma. CDR1 and CDR2 (germline): SNHLY, FYNNEI. V was trimmed by 4 bases and J by 0 bases, leaving 10 bases between them. The length of the CDR3 is 15 residues. This table comes from immunoSEQ multiplex PCR, and its TCRdb copy is limited to in-frame clones, with some not included. This sample has roughly 80,000 clones, with approximately 87% found just once.

This TCR was recovered from a woman in her fifties or sixties with renal cell carcinoma. This material consisted of blood, taken from a patient whose treatment included radiotherapy and nephrectomy. The chain links TRBV2 to TRBJ1-3; D is possibly TRBD1 (6 bases). CDR3 protein: CASSVRQASGNTIYF. CDR3 DNA sequence: TGTGCCAGCAGTGTGAGACAGGCCTCTGGAAACACCATATATTTT. Looking up the rest from reference TRBV2 and TRBJ1-3 gives the full variable domain: EPEVTQTPSHQVTQMGQEVILRCVPISNHLYFYWYRQILGQKVEFLVSFYNNEISEKSEIFDDQFSVERPDGSNFTLKIRSTKLEDSAMYFCASSVRQASGNTIYFGEGSWLTVV.